These 30 T cell receptor beta chains share one sample of origin, sequenced in a study of cytomegalovirus exposure and HLA in healthy donors. The PCR was carried out with 60 Vbeta primers and 13 Jbeta primers. Assay: immunoSEQ multiplex PCR; the TCRdb copy retains only in-frame clones and omits some. The table has 150,000 to 200,000 clones, 65% to 80% seen once. Material: PBMCs. Receptor source: a woman in her twenties or thirties in good health and CMV-seropositive.

This chain joins TRBV5-8 and TRBJ2-2; 9 bases agree with TRBD1. The CDR3 sequence is 18 residues long. Trimming at V came to 4 bases and at J to 0 bases, leaving 10 bases not matched to a gene. From germline, CDR1 is SGHTS and CDR2 YDEGEE. The CDR3 nucleotides are TGTGCCAGCAGCCGATCCGGGACAGGGAGGCCGAACACCGGGGAGCTGTTTTTT. Translated, it gives CASSRSGTGRPNTGELFF.

This chain joins TRBV15 and TRBJ1-1; TRBD1 might be the D (5 bases). CDR3 length: 15 amino acids. The germline CDR1 and CDR2 sequences are LNHNV and YYDKDF (reference sequence). V was shortened by 0 bases and J by 1 base, with 9 bases between the two germline ends. This CDR3 is CATSRELTGNTEAFF. In nucleotides, the CDR3 is TGTGCCACCAGCAGAGAGCTCACAGGGAACACTGAAGCTTTCTTT.

The chain links TRBV9 to TRBJ2-5, with D possibly matching TRBD2 (7 bases). V gave up 0 bases and J gave up 2 bases, with 17 bases separating them. CDR1 SGDLS and CDR2 YYNGEE come from the germline V gene. The CDR3 extends over 17 amino acids. The CDR3 reads CASSVGRRAGAQETQYF. The CDR3 DNA is TGTGCCAGCAGCGTAGGGCGACGTGCGGGGGCTCAAGAGACCCAGTACTTC.

The rearrangement joins TRBV9 to TRBJ2-3; 12 bases fit TRBD2. CDR1 is SGDLS, CDR2 YYNGEE, per germline. The CDR3 totals 15 residues. V was pared by 0 bases and J by 13 bases, with 9 bases of the junction left unmatched. CDR3 protein: CASSVEALAGGLKYF. CDR3 DNA: TGTGCCAGCAGCGTAGAAGCCCTAGCGGGGGGGCTGAAGTATTTT.

The V call is TRBV7-8, the J call TRBJ2-7; the match to TRBD1 covers 7 bases. The CDR3 covers 15 residues. Per germline, CDR1 SGHVS and CDR2 FQNEAQ. Trimming took 1 base from V and 4 from J; bases not matched to a gene: 7. This CDR3 reads CASSLEGRGLYEQYF. The CDR3 DNA reads TGTGCCAGCAGCTTAGAGGGTAGGGGGCTGTACGAGCAGTACTTC.

This clone came up once. The chain combines TRBV7-9 with TRBJ1-2, with TRBD1 matching over 8 bases. The V gene's germline CDR1 is SEHNR and CDR2 FQNEAQ (reference sequence). Germline trimming cut 5 bases from V and 7 bases from J; bases unmatched to any gene: 6. The CDR3 runs to 13 residues. This CDR3 reads CASSQGQGGGYTF. In DNA form, the CDR3 reads TGTGCCAGCAGCCAAGGACAGGGCGGTGGCTACACCTTC.

This clone was seen a few times. DNA for the CDR3: TGTGCCAGTAAGGGGGGGACAGGGGATGTTAATGAGCAGTTCTTC. It is translated as CASKGGTGDVNEQFF. J is TRBJ2-1 and V is TRBV19; 10 bases match TRBD1. With V trimmed by 7 bases and J by 7 bases, 10 bases remained unmatched. The CDR3 runs to 15 residues. Per germline, CDR1 LNHDA and CDR2 SQIVND (reference sequence).

CDR3 in DNA: TGTGCCAGCACAAGGAATAGCGGGGGGAAGGATACGCAGTATTTT. Its translation: CASTRNSGGKDTQYF. This rearrangement joins TRBV27 to TRBJ2-3; 10 bases match TRBD2. Germline CDR1 reads MNHEY; CDR2 reads SMNVEV (reference sequence). This CDR3 is built from 15 residues. The J segment lost 6 bases and the V segment lost 7 bases, leaving 10 bases of the junction unmatched.

The chain links TRBV6-5 to TRBJ1-3, with D perhaps TRBD1 (5 bases). This CDR3 contains 15 residues. Trimming shortened V by 6 bases and J by 0 bases, and 12 bases separated the two germline ends. Germline lookup yields CDR1 MNHEY and CDR2 SVGAGI. CDR3 sequence: CASRPDTSSGNTIYF. The CDR3 DNA follows: TGTGCCAGCAGACCGGACACTTCCTCTGGAAACACCATATATTTT.

This sequence joins TRBV2 and TRBJ1-4; the D gene is possibly TRBD1 (5 bases). With 7 bases removed from V and 5 bases from J, the gap between germline ends came to 14 bases. The germline gives CDR1 SNHLY, CDR2 FYNNEI. The CDR3 length is 14 residues. Here the CDR3 DNA reads TGTGCCAGCACCTCAGACAGCACCAATGAAAAACTGTTTTTT. Translated, it gives CASTSDSTNEKLFF. Supplemented by reference TRBV2 and TRBJ1-4, the full variable domain reads EPEVTQTPSHQVTQMGQEVILRCVPISNHLYFYWYRQILGQKVEFLVSFYNNEISEKSEIFDDQFSVERPDGSNFTLKIRSTKLEDSAMYFCASTSDSTNEKLFFGSGTQLSVL.

In nucleotides, the CDR3 is TGTGCCAGCAGCTTAGTTCAGGGGGCCCACGAGCAGTACTTC. Its translation: CASSLVQGAHEQYF. The V and J genes are TRBV7-2 and TRBJ2-7; TRBD1 matches 8 bases. J was trimmed by 5 bases and V by 1 base; bases with no gene match: 4. This CDR3 spans 14 amino acids. CDR1 SGHTA and CDR2 FQGNSA come from the germline V gene.

The rearrangement joins TRBV5-1 to TRBJ2-5, with a possible D match to TRBD2 (5 bases). Trimming removed 2 bases from V and 3 bases from J, with 11 bases in between. The CDR3 runs 14 residues. Germline V CDR1 and CDR2: SGHRS, YFSETQ. The chain's CDR3 is CASSFGVLEETQYF. As DNA, the CDR3 is TGCGCCAGCAGCTTCGGGGTTTTAGAAGAGACCCAGTACTTC.

The V call is TRBV5-6, the J call TRBJ1-2; 8 bases agree with TRBD1. V lost 2 bases and J lost 3; bases outside the gene matches: 3. Germline CDR1 is SGHDT and CDR2 is YYEEEE. The CDR3 loop spans 14 amino acids. CDR3 in DNA: TGTGCCAGCAGCTTAAGGACAGGGTACTATGGCTACACCTTC. Protein sequence: CASSLRTGYYGYTF.

The chain combines TRBV9 with TRBJ1-4; unclear D gene. This CDR3 comprises 12 residues. V gave up 3 bases and J gave up 6 bases, with 6 bases separating them. Germline values: CDR1 SGDLS, CDR2 YYNGEE. The CDR3 nucleotides read TGTGCCAGCAGCGGAACGGATGAAAAACTGTTTTTT. Translating gives CASSGTDEKLFF. Drawing the rest from reference TRBV9 and TRBJ1-4, the complete variable domain is DSGVTQTPKHLITATGQRVTLRCSPRSGDLSVYWYQQSLDQGLQFLIQYYNGEERAKGNILERFSAQQFPDLHSELNLSSLELGDSALYFCASSGTDEKLFFGSGTQLSVL.

The rearrangement links TRBV6-1 to TRBJ2-1; TRBD2 aligns across 7 bases. V lost 4 bases, J lost 4 bases, and 4 bases stayed unmatched. Germline CDR1 MNHNS, CDR2 SASEGT. The CDR3 sequence is 14 residues long. In nucleotides, the CDR3 is TGTGCCAGCAGTGGGCTAGCGGTGTACAATGAGCAGTTCTTC. Its protein product is CASSGLAVYNEQFF.

V and J are TRBV5-4 and TRBJ2-2, with a tentative D call TRBD2 (6 bases). Germline-derived CDR1 and CDR2 are SGHNT and YYREEE (reference sequence). V lost 4 bases, J lost 4 bases, and 17 bases lay in between. The CDR3 is 16 amino acids. The CDR3 region is CASSRRESSGTGELFF. The CDR3 nucleotides are TGTGCCAGCAGCCGTCGGGAGAGCAGCGGCACCGGGGAGCTGTTTTTT.

In this sample, this clone turned up once. The rearrangement links TRBV28 to TRBJ2-1; 7 bases line up with TRBD1. Unmatched junction bases numbered 9, after V lost 0 bases and J lost 7 bases. Germline V CDR1 and CDR2: MDHEN, SYDVKM. The CDR3 is 16 amino acids. This CDR3 is CASSLWGDRLKNEQFF. DNA for the CDR3: TGTGCCAGCAGTTTATGGGGGGACAGACTAAAGAATGAGCAGTTCTTC.

In this sample, this clone turned up a few times. The rearrangement joins TRBV27 to TRBJ2-7, with 8 bases lining up with TRBD2. V lost 5 bases, J lost 4 bases, and 4 bases stayed unmatched. The CDR3 is 13 amino acids. Looked up from germline, CDR1 is MNHEY and CDR2 is SMNVEV (reference sequence). CDR3 nucleotide sequence: TGTGCCAGCAGTCCAGGGACTAGTTACGAGCAGTACTTC. Encoded protein: CASSPGTSYEQYF.

This clone was recorded once. The chain combines TRBV19 with TRBJ2-3, with 7 bases aligning to TRBD1. With V trimmed by 7 bases and J by 5 bases, 6 bases remained unmatched. This CDR3 has 13 amino acids. Germline V gene sequence: CDR1 LNHDA, CDR2 SQIVND (reference sequence). The CDR3, as DNA: TGTGCCAGTATCCCGACAGGGTTAGATACGCAGTATTTT. Translating gives CASIPTGLDTQYF.

This chain uses TRBV7-9 with TRBJ2-3, with 13 nucleotides matching TRBD2. Germline V CDR1 and CDR2: SEHNR, FQNEAQ (reference sequence). J lost 5 bases, V lost 5 bases, and 7 bases had no gene match. The CDR3 is 16 residues long. In DNA, the CDR3 is TGTGCCAGCAGCCCTGGACTAGCGGGGGCCCAAGATACGCAGTATTTT. Translating gives CASSPGLAGAQDTQYF.

This chain uses TRBV10-3 with TRBJ2-7; unclear D gene. The CDR3 totals 12 residues. CDR1 ENHRY and CDR2 SYGVKD come from the germline V gene. Trimming stripped 0 bases from V and 6 bases from J, with 6 bases between. The CDR3 DNA reads as TGTGCCATCAGTGAGTCCACGGGCGAGCAGTACTTC. Its translation is CAISESTGEQYF.

CDR3: CATTPGTGLDEQYF. DNA for the CDR3: TGTGCCACTACCCCCGGGACAGGGCTGGACGAGCAGTACTTC. The gene calls are TRBV15 and TRBJ2-7, with 9 positions matching TRBD1. The CDR3 runs to 14 residues. Germline assignment: CDR1 LNHNV and CDR2 YYDKDF (reference sequence). Trimming took 9 bases from V and 5 from J; bases not matched to a gene: 11.

This clone came up a few times. This chain joins TRBV4-3 and TRBJ2-2; a possible D gene is TRBD2 (5 bases). This CDR3 has 14 residues. The V end was cut by 4 bases, the J end by 6 bases, with 12 bases between. Per the germline V gene, CDR1 is LGHNA and CDR2 is YSLEER. The CDR3 reads CASSPWTGSGELFF. The CDR3 DNA follows: TGCGCCAGCAGCCCTTGGACGGGATCCGGGGAGCTGTTTTTT.

The chain is built from TRBV27 and TRBJ1-1, with 10 bases fitting TRBD1. V lost 2 bases, J lost 5 bases, and 8 bases stayed unmatched. CDR1 and CDR2 from the germline V gene are MNHEY and SMNVEV (reference sequence). This CDR3 has 16 residues. This chain's CDR3 is CASSLQTGGARTEAFF. The CDR3 DNA reads TGTGCCAGCAGTTTACAGACAGGGGGCGCGAGGACTGAAGCTTTCTTT.

This chain connects TRBV5-4 to TRBJ1-2; 8 bases are shared with TRBD1. Germline-derived CDR1 and CDR2 are SGHNT and YYREEE (reference sequence). V was pared by 6 bases and J by 3 bases, with 10 bases of the junction left unmatched. This CDR3 spans 15 amino acids. The chain's CDR3 is CASTESGGAYYGYTF. Written as DNA, the CDR3 is TGTGCCAGCACCGAATCAGGGGGCGCTTACTATGGCTACACCTTC.

The V gene is TRBV9, the J gene TRBJ1-2, with D possibly matching TRBD1 (6 bases). CDR1 SGDLS and CDR2 YYNGEE come from the germline V gene. Trimming removed 1 base at V and 2 bases at J, with 15 bases between. CDR3 size: 16 residues. CDR3 in DNA: TGTGCCAGCAGCGTATACAGGGACCTACGCAACTATGGCTACACCTTC. Residues: CASSVYRDLRNYGYTF.

This chain connects TRBV7-9 to TRBJ2-5; a possible D gene is TRBD2 (6 bases). The J call may be wrong; the DNA end is better matched by TRBJ2-7. The CDR3 covers 13 residues. Germline loops: CDR1 SEHNR, CDR2 FQNEAQ (reference sequence). This chain's CDR3 is CASSFSGRYEQYF. The CDR3 DNA reads as TGTGCCAGCAGCTTCAGCGGGCGTTACGAGCAGTACTTC.

Turning to this clone: The sample holds other DNA sequences that translate to the same CDR3. This rearrangement joins TRBV11-3 to TRBJ1-5, with D unresolved. The germline gives CDR1 SGHNT, CDR2 YENEEA. Trimming left V 5 bases short and J 4 bases short, with 6 bases between. The CDR3 has 12 amino acids. Here the CDR3 DNA reads TGTGCCAGCAGCCAAGCTAATCAGCCCCAGCATTTT. Translated, it gives CASSQANQPQHF.

The CDR3 is CASSSRTSVETQYF. The CDR3 nucleotides are TGTGCCAGCTCGTCTAGGACTAGCGTGGAGACCCAGTACTTC. This sequence joins TRBV2 and TRBJ2-5, with 9 positions matching TRBD2. The length of the CDR3 is 14 residues. Germline values: CDR1 SNHLY, CDR2 FYNNEI. Unmatched junction bases numbered 9, after V lost 8 bases and J lost 5 bases.

V usage is TRBV9 and J usage is TRBJ2-2; tentatively, D is TRBD1 (5 bases). There are 15 residues in the CDR3. With 1 base removed from V and 1 base from J, the gap between germline ends came to 8 bases. Germline V gives CDR1 SGDLS, CDR2 YYNGEE. The CDR3 protein is CASSVRGLNTGELFF. CDR3 sequence (DNA): TGTGCCAGCAGCGTAAGGGGCCTGAACACCGGGGAGCTGTTTTTT.